These T cell receptor beta chains were read from a single sample in a study of blood T cell repertoires in COVID-19. Generated by immunoSEQ multiplex PCR, the TCRdb table keeps only in-frame clones and is missing some. The data contain around 300,000 clones, roughly 88% of them singletons. Sequences were obtained from peripheral blood. These receptor sequences come from a man between 18 and 29 years old with active or convalescent COVID-19. The CDR3 runs from the conserved cysteine through the conserved F or W. The D gene is left open where the match is weak. For some rows the clone size is stated as once, few or many, or as a class when expanded; others skip it.

>TRBJ1-3|TRBV11-3|.|TRBD1
CASSSVLTGGTGNTIYF
TGTGCCAGCTCCTCCGTTCTGACAGGGGGAACTGGAAACACCATATATTTT
>TRBJ2-1|TRBV5-1|.|.
CASSLAGNEQFF
TGCGCCAGCAGCTTGGCAGGCAATGAGCAGTTCTTC
>TRBJ2-7|TRBV5-5|.|.
CASSLGQGPYEQYF
TGTGCCAGCAGCTTGGGCCAGGGGCCCTACGAGCAGTACTTC
>TRBJ1-1|TRBV7-2|.|.
CASSPNPGGSLSTEAFF
TGTGCCAGCAGCCCCAACCCTGGGGGCTCCCTTAGTACTGAAGCTTTCTTT
>TRBJ2-1|TRBV3-1/TRBV3-2|.|.
CASRPTLALKDNEQFF
TGTGCCAGCAGGCCCACACTAGCTCTGAAAGATAATGAGCAGTTCTTC
>TRBJ2-6|TRBV4-1|once|.
CASSPRQRSGANVLTF
TGCGCCAGCAGCCCCCGACAGAGGTCTGGGGCCAACGTCCTGACTTTC
>TRBJ2-4|TRBV11-2|.|.
CASSLDQGRVSKNIQYF
TGTGCCAGCAGCTTAGATCAGGGGAGAGTTTCCAAAAACATTCAGTACTTC
>TRBJ2-2|TRBV7-9|.|TRBD1
CASSPTRGLDGELFF
TGTGCCAGCAGCCCGACCAGGGGGCTGGACGGGGAGCTGTTTTTT
>TRBJ2-2|TRBV7-8|.|TRBD1
CASSARLTGGETGELFF
TGTGCCAGCAGCGCCCGACTGACAGGGGGAGAAACCGGGGAGCTGTTTTTT
>TRBJ2-1|TRBV11-2|.|.
CASSIAPTAQFF
TGTGCCAGCAGCATAGCCCCGACAGCACAGTTCTTC
>TRBJ2-3|TRBV15|.|TRBD1
CATSRGQGPDTQYF
TGTGCCACCAGCAGAGGACAGGGTCCAGATACGCAGTATTTT
>TRBJ2-1|TRBV10-1|few|.
CASSEAGGPPWFF
TGCGCCAGCAGTGAGGCGGGTGGACCCCCCTGGTTCTTC
>TRBJ2-2|TRBV21-1|.|.
CASSRDSSTARAGELFF
TGTGCCAGCAGCCGGGACTCGTCCACAGCAAGGGCCGGGGAGCTGTTTTTT
>TRBJ1-5|TRBV6-5|.|.
CASSYLNQPQHF
TGTGCCAGCAGTTACTTAAATCAGCCCCAGCATTTT
>TRBJ1-2|TRBV19|.|.
CASSIMTTNYGYTF
TGTGCCAGTAGTATTATGACTACTAACTATGGCTACACCTTC
>TRBJ1-2|TRBV27|few|TRBD1
CASYPQGQGNYGYTF
TGTGCCAGCTATCCCCAGGGACAGGGAAACTATGGCTACACCTTC
>TRBJ2-4|TRBV7-9|.|.
CASSLESGLQNIQYF
TGTGCCAGCAGCTTAGAAAGCGGCCTACAAAACATTCAGTACTTC
>TRBJ2-7|TRBV29-1|once|.
CSASQGGTYEQYF
TGCAGCGCCTCACAGGGGGGGACCTACGAGCAGTACTTC
>TRBJ2-1|TRBV7-9|.|.
CASSFQGVWEEQFF
TGTGCCAGCAGCTTCCAGGGTGTTTGGGAAGAGCAGTTCTTC
>TRBJ2-1|TRBV27|.|.
CASSHGSGGRNEQFF
TGTGCCAGCAGCCATGGATCCGGGGGTAGGAATGAGCAGTTCTTC
>TRBJ2-1|TRBV11-3|.|.
CASSLVSMGQKDEQFF
TGTGCCAGCAGCTTAGTATCAATGGGGCAGAAGGATGAGCAGTTCTTC
>TRBJ1-4|TRBV3-1/TRBV3-2|.|TRBD1
CASSQRGGLNEKLFF
TGTGCCAGCAGCCAAAGAGGGGGCCTAAATGAAAAACTGTTTTTT
>TRBJ2-1|TRBV4-2|.|.
CASTTRGTGYNEQFF
TGTGCCAGCACCACCCGGGGAACCGGGTACAATGAGCAGTTCTTC
>TRBJ2-5|TRBV24-1|.|TRBD1
CATSPPGQGAETQYF
TGTGCCACCAGCCCTCCGGGACAGGGAGCCGAGACCCAGTACTTC
>TRBJ1-2|TRBV29-1|.|TRBD1
CSVKNPAEGQKKDGYTF
TGCAGCGTTAAAAACCCTGCCGAGGGACAGAAAAAAGATGGCTACACCTTC
>TRBJ2-7|TRBV19|.|.
CASSISWGTYEQYF
TGTGCCAGTAGTATATCTTGGGGGACTTACGAGCAGTACTTC
>TRBJ2-7|TRBV13|.|TRBD1
CASSSFGQGRPYEQYF
TGTGCCAGCAGCTCCTTCGGACAGGGGAGGCCCTACGAGCAGTACTTC
>TRBJ1-3|TRBV27|.|.
CASRSPPLSNTIYF
TGTGCCAGCAGAAGCCCTCCTCTGTCGAACACCATATATTTT
>TRBJ1-5|TRBV6-1|.|TRBD1
CASGLTGRQPQHF
TGTGCCAGCGGCCTGACAGGGAGGCAGCCCCAGCATTTT
>TRBJ2-3|TRBV19|.|TRBD2
CASAGLADPSTDTQYF
TGTGCCAGTGCGGGGCTAGCGGATCCTAGCACAGATACGCAGTATTTT
>TRBJ2-7|TRBV9|once|.
CASSPSGRPYEQYF
TGTGCCAGCAGCCCGAGCGGGCGCCCCTACGAGCAGTACTTC
>TRBJ1-1|TRBV2|.|.
CASSVRGPDTEAFF
TGTGCCAGCAGTGTACGGGGTCCGGACACTGAAGCTTTCTTT
>TRBJ2-3|TRBV28|.|.
CASSPRGNTQYF
TGTGCCAGCAGTCCTCGGGGGAATACGCAGTATTTT
>TRBJ2-7|TRBV28|few|.
CASSFPGAGNTYEQYF
TGTGCCAGCAGTTTTCCAGGTGCAGGAAATACCTACGAGCAGTACTTC
>TRBJ1-2|TRBV5-6|.|TRBD1
CASSQGQAWLPNTF
TGTGCCAGCAGCCAAGGACAGGCCTGGCTACCGAACACCTTC
>TRBJ1-3|TRBV13|once|TRBD1
CASSTPTGDSDTIYF
TGTGCCAGCAGCACCCCGACAGGGGATTCGGACACCATATATTTT
>TRBJ2-1|TRBV6-5|.|TRBD2
CASSKGLEGNEQFF
TGTGCCAGCAGTAAGGGACTAGAGGGCAATGAGCAGTTCTTC
>TRBJ2-7|TRBV7-6|.|TRBD2
CASSPRGGSYEQYF
TGTGCCAGCAGCCCGCGGGGGGGCTCCTACGAGCAGTACTTC
>TRBJ2-7|TRBV27|.|.
CARTGDHEQYF
TGTGCCCGAACGGGGGACCACGAGCAGTACTTC
>TRBJ1-2|TRBV29-1|once|.
CSAKLGVQGMNYGYTF
TGCAGCGCTAAACTTGGGGTTCAGGGGATGAACTATGGCTACACCTTC
>TRBJ2-3|TRBV2|.|TRBD2
CASSGLAGGPTPTDTQYF
TGTGCCAGCAGTGGACTAGCGGGGGGCCCGACCCCCACAGATACGCAGTATTTT
>TRBJ1-5|TRBV15|.|TRBD1
CATSRGVWWTGENQPQHF
TGTGCCACCAGCAGAGGGGTATGGTGGACAGGGGAGAATCAGCCCCAGCATTTT
>TRBJ2-6|TRBV6-2/TRBV6-3|.|TRBD1
CASSYQGAGANVLTF
TGTGCCAGCAGTTATCAGGGGGCTGGGGCCAACGTCCTGACTTTC
>TRBJ2-3|TRBV3-1/TRBV3-2|.|.
CASSQDRDSIKPDTQYF
TGTGCCAGCAGCCAAGATCGTGACTCCATAAAACCAGATACGCAGTATTTT
>TRBJ1-2|TRBV5-6|.|.
CASSTSRKRSYPEGYTF
TGTGCCAGCAGCACCTCACGTAAGAGGTCTTACCCAGAAGGCTACACCTTC
>TRBJ2-7|TRBV19|.|.
CASSQSRDSYEQYF
TGTGCCAGTAGTCAGAGTCGGGATTCCTACGAGCAGTACTTC
>TRBJ1-1|TRBV19|.|.
CASSQGNTEAFF
TGTGCCAGCTCACAGGGGAACACTGAAGCTTTCTTT
>TRBJ2-7|TRBV5-1|.|.
CASSSTQGYEQYF
TGCGCCAGCAGTTCAACACAGGGCTACGAGCAGTACTTC
>TRBJ1-4|TRBV9|.|.
CASSVGGREDEKLFF
TGTGCCAGCAGCGTAGGTGGCAGGGAGGACGAAAAACTGTTTTTT
>TRBJ1-1|TRBV5-6|once|TRBD1
CASSLLPGTGGAAFF
TGTGCCAGCAGCCTTTTACCCGGGACAGGAGGCGCAGCTTTCTTT
>TRBJ1-6|TRBV2|.|TRBD1
CASRIQGTNSPLHF
TGTGCCAGCAGGATACAGGGGACTAATTCACCCCTCCACTTT
>TRBJ1-5|TRBV19|few|.
CASSVPGGHQPQHF
TGTGCCAGTAGTGTACCGGGGGGACATCAGCCCCAGCATTTT
>TRBJ1-1|TRBV25-1|.|TRBD1
CASSDGTVNTEAFF
TGTGCCAGCAGTGACGGGACAGTGAACACTGAAGCTTTCTTT